The clone carrying this TCR beta chain is deemed medium-sized by its frequency. In germline, CDR1 is SGHNT, CDR2 YYREEE (reference sequence). The CDR3 consists of 14 residues. TRB amplification used 250 ng of peripheral blood genomic DNA. The data stem from a study of T cell clusters in autoimmune cytopenias. TRB rearrangements were amplified by touch-down multiplex PCR with mixed TRB-A/B primers. TCRdb reprocessed the multiplex PCR reads, with one entry per CDR3 protein and no DNA. The sample's table shows under 1,000 distinct CDR3 sequences. The same data also contributed to another study, on T cell repertoires in aging, cancer and after chemotherapy.

The rearrangement joins TRBV5-4 to TRBJ2-5; absent DNA, TCRdb's TRBD1 call cannot be checked. The receptor's source is a human donor with chronic lymphocytic leukemia. The sequenced sample was peripheral blood. The CDR3 spells CASSSVELQETQYF.